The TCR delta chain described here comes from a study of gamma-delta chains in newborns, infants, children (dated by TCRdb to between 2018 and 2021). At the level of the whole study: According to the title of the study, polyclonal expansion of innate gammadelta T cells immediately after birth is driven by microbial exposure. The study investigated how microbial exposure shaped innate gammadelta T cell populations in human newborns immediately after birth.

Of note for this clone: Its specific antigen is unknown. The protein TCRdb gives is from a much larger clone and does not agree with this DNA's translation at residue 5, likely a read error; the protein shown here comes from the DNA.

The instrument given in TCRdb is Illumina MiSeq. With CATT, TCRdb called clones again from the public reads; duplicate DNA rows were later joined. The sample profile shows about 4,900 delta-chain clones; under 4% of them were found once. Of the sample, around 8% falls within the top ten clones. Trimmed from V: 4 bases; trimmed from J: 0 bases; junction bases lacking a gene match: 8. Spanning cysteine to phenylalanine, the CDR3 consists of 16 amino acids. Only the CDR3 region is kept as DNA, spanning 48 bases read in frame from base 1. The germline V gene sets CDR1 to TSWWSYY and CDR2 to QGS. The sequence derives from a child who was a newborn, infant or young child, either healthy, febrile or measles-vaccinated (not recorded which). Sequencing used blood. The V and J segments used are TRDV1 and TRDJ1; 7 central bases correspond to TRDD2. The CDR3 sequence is CALGGPSWSDTDKLIF. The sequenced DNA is TGTGCTCTTGGGGGCCCTTCCTGGTCAGACACCGATAAACTCATCTTT.